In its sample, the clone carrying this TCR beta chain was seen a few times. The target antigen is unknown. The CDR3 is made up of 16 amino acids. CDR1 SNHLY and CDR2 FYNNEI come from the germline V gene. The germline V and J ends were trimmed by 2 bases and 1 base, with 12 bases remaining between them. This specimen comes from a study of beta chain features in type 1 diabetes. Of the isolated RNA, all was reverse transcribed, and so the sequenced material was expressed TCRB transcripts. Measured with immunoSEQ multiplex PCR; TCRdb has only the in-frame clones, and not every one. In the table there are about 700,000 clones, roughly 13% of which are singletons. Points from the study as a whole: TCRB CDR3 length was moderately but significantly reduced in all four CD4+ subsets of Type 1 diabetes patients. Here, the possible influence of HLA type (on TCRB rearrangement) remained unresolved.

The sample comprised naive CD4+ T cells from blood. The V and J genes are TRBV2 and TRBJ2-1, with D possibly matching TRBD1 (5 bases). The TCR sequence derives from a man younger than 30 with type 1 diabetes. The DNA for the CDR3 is TGTGCCAGCAGTGAACAGGGATCCCATTCCTACAATGAGCAGTTCTTC. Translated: CASSEQGSHSYNEQFF.